These 28 T cell receptor beta chains originate from one sample sequenced in a study of CD8+ T cells in alopecia areata. Regarding treatment: oral pan-JAK inhibitor, 5-10 mg twice daily. RNA was isolated and reverse transcribed to cDNA, the sequencing template. The assay was immunoSEQ multiplex PCR, and TCRdb's table has in-frame clones only and misses some. The sample contains about 140,000 clones, 65% to 90% of which appear only once. The sample here was CD8+ T cells sorted from blood, taken at week 4, from a patient treated with tofacitinib. The receptors shown here come from a human donor with alopecia areata.

The chain combines TRBV6-5 with TRBJ2-1; perhaps TRBD1 as D (5 bases). Germline-derived CDR1 and CDR2 are MNHEY and SVGAGI. V was trimmed by 5 bases and J by 9 bases, leaving 20 bases between them. This CDR3 spans 15 amino acids. The CDR3 here is CASSTRRFRAREQFF. CDR3 DNA: TGTGCCAGCAGTACCCGACGGTTCAGGGCCCGTGAGCAGTTCTTC.

This chain connects TRBV10-1 to TRBJ2-2; 7 bases are a match to TRBD1. Trimming at V came to 7 bases and at J to 3 bases, leaving 5 bases not matched to a gene. The CDR3 covers 14 residues. Germline loops: CDR1 WNHNN, CDR2 SYGVQD (reference sequence). CDR3 nucleotide sequence: TGCGCCAGCAATCGGGACAGTCACACCGGGGAGCTGTTTTTT. Protein sequence: CASNRDSHTGELFF.

This clone was detected a few times. V gene TRBV29-1 combines with J gene TRBJ2-7, with D maybe TRBD1 (6 bases). Germline-derived CDR1 and CDR2 are SQVTM and ANQGSEA. Deletions cut 4 bases from V and 7 bases from J, with 11 bases between. The CDR3 is 11 residues long. In nucleotides, the CDR3 is TGCAGCGTTGTTCGAAGGGGGGAGCAGTACTTC. Residues: CSVVRRGEQYF.

This clone was counted a single time. The rearrangement joins TRBV7-9 to TRBJ2-7; 9 positions agree with TRBD1. The CDR3 has 14 amino acids. The germline V gene has CDR1 SEHNR and CDR2 FQNEAQ (reference sequence). V was clipped by 3 bases and J by 3 bases; unmatched bases: 3. This CDR3 is CASSLGQGDYEQYF. The DNA of the CDR3 is TGTGCCAGCAGCTTGGGACAGGGAGACTACGAGCAGTACTTC.

The chain recombines TRBV28 with TRBJ2-7; no clear D gene. Germline lookup yields CDR1 MDHEN and CDR2 SYDVKM. Trimming left V 3 bases short and J 6 bases short, with 6 bases between. The CDR3 sequence is 11 residues long. This CDR3 is CASSLTGEQYF. CDR3 in DNA: TGTGCCAGCAGTTTGACCGGCGAGCAGTACTTC.

This clone was picked up one time. The V and J genes are TRBV5-4 and TRBJ2-3, with D perhaps TRBD1 (5 bases). V was pared by 2 bases and J by 0 bases, with 7 bases between. The germline CDR1 and CDR2 sequences are SGHNT and YYREEE (reference sequence). This CDR3 has 14 amino acids. The CDR3 loop reads CASSLRGSTDTQYF. CDR3 bases: TGTGCCAGCAGCTTAAGGGGTAGCACAGATACGCAGTATTTT.

V usage is TRBV29-1 and J usage is TRBJ2-7, with 9 bases aligning to TRBD1. The V segment lost 1 base and the J segment 0 bases; nucleotides outside the gene matches: 4. The germline gives CDR1 SQVTM, CDR2 ANQGSEA. This CDR3 region has 15 residues. The CDR3 protein is CSVEGTGENSYEQYF. The CDR3 DNA reads TGCAGCGTTGAAGGGACAGGGGAAAACTCCTACGAGCAGTACTTC.

This clone was seen a handful of times. The CDR3 is CASSLWSRVAGHNEQFF. CDR3 sequence (DNA): TGTGCCAGCAGCTTATGGTCCAGGGTAGCGGGGCACAATGAGCAGTTCTTC. The V and J genes are TRBV7-3 and TRBJ2-1, with 8 nucleotides matching TRBD2. Germline V lookup: CDR1 SGHTA, CDR2 FQGTGA. The CDR3 extends over 17 amino acids. After removal of 2 bases from V and 5 bases from J, the junction contained 11 bases not matched to a gene.

The chain is built from TRBV6-5 and TRBJ2-7, with TRBD1 matching over 7 bases. The V and J ends lost 6 bases and 4 bases, in that order; junction bases with no gene match: 12. Germline V CDR1 and CDR2: MNHEY, SVGAGI. The CDR3 is 15 amino acids. CDR3 residues: CASRSTDRLLYEQYF. For the CDR3, the DNA is TGTGCCAGCAGATCGACGGACAGGTTGCTATACGAGCAGTACTTC.

This clone showed up just a few times. The chain couples TRBV19 to TRBJ1-1; D ambiguous. The CDR3 runs to 14 residues. Germline CDR1 reads LNHDA; CDR2 reads SQIVND (reference sequence). Deletions cut 7 bases from V and 1 base from J, with 13 bases between. The CDR3 spells CASKVIAGNTEAFF. CDR3 DNA: TGTGCCAGTAAGGTAATTGCGGGGAACACTGAAGCTTTCTTT.

This chain joins TRBV7-8 and TRBJ2-7; D gene unclear. Trimming removed 0 bases from V and 3 bases from J, with 9 bases in between. Germline lookup yields CDR1 SGHVS and CDR2 FQNEAQ. The length of the CDR3 is 14 residues. CDR3 bases: TGTGCCAGCAGCTTAGCCGGGCCCGGCTACGAGCAGTACTTC. As protein: CASSLAGPGYEQYF.

The V and J genes are TRBV28 and TRBJ2-1; no definite D call. V lost 6 bases and J lost 5, with 11 bases in between. Per the germline V gene, CDR1 is MDHEN and CDR2 is SYDVKM. The CDR3 is 13 residues long. The CDR3 region is CASSARPDNEQFF. The CDR3 DNA follows: TGTGCCAGCAGCGCCCGACCTGACAATGAGCAGTTCTTC.

Points on this clone: Other nucleotide sequences from this sample produce the same CDR3. The chain recombines TRBV13 with TRBJ2-2; D gene uncertain. Germline V gene sequence: CDR1 PRHDT, CDR2 FYEKMQ (reference sequence). This CDR3 contains 14 residues. The V and J ends lost 8 bases and 0 bases respectively, with 10 bases between them. The CDR3 DNA follows: TGTGCCAGCGGGTTCGAGTCGAACACCGGGGAGCTGTTTTTT. This encodes CASGFESNTGELFF.

The V gene is TRBV6-5, the J gene TRBJ2-3; D may be TRBD2 (7 bases). Germline V CDR1 and CDR2: MNHEY, SVGAGI. Trimming cost V 0 bases and J 2 bases, with 12 bases left between them. This CDR3 has 16 residues. The CDR3 here is CASSYSFRGATDTQYF. The CDR3 nucleotides read TGTGCCAGCAGTTACTCGTTCCGGGGGGCCACAGATACGCAGTATTTT.

This clone was seen once. The V gene is TRBV4-3, the J gene TRBJ2-1, with 8 bases fitting TRBD2. Germline values: CDR1 LGHNA, CDR2 YSLEER. The trim removed 0 bases at V and 5 bases at J, leaving 9 bases unmatched. The CDR3 totals 17 residues. CDR3 residues: CASSQDPASGLDNEQFF. DNA of the CDR3: TGCGCCAGCAGCCAAGACCCGGCTAGCGGGTTAGACAATGAGCAGTTCTTC.

The chain uses TRBV13 and TRBJ2-5, with 11 positions matching TRBD2. The CDR3 sequence is 18 residues long. Trimming at V came to 0 bases and at J to 1 base, leaving 7 bases not matched to a gene. CDR1 is PRHDT and CDR2 is FYEKMQ in the germline V gene (reference sequence). The CDR3 reads CASSLGLASGGRQETQYF. The CDR3 DNA sequence: TGTGCCAGCAGCTTAGGCTTGGCTAGCGGGGGGCGCCAAGAGACCCAGTACTTC.

The genes are TRBV30 and TRBJ1-1, with D hard to call. Trimming removed 0 bases from V and 5 bases from J, with 10 bases in between. Germline V gene data show CDR1 as GTSNPN and CDR2 as SVGIG (reference sequence). The CDR3 consists of 13 residues. The CDR3 loop reads CAWSVSRGTEAFF. The CDR3, as DNA: TGTGCCTGGAGTGTAAGTCGTGGGACTGAAGCTTTCTTT.

CDR3 DNA: TGTGCCACCAGCTACAGGGTTGTCGGCTATGGCTACACCTTC. Amino acids: CATSYRVVGYGYTF. The rearrangement uses TRBV15 and TRBJ1-2, with D possibly TRBD1 on 6 matching bases. The length of the CDR3 is 14 residues. Germline V gene data show CDR1 as LNHNV and CDR2 as YYDKDF (reference sequence). Trimming removed 5 bases at V and 4 bases at J, with 14 bases between.

On this clone: A far larger clone is one nucleotide away, so this likely arose from a read error. The chain is built from TRBV9 and TRBJ1-2, with 8 bases fitting TRBD1. V was clipped by 4 bases and J by 5 bases; unmatched bases: 10. This CDR3 has 15 residues. CDR1 is SGDLS and CDR2 is YYNGEE in the germline V gene. This CDR3 reads CASSQDRTGQYGYTF. The CDR3 coding sequence is TGTGCCAGCAGCCAAGATAGGACAGGGCAATATGGCTACACCTTC.

The CDR3 DNA sequence: TGTGCCAGCAGCTTAGGCGGTTATAGAGGGGACACTGAAGCTTTCTTT. Translating gives CASSLGGYRGDTEAFF. This rearrangement joins TRBV7-2 to TRBJ1-1; tentative D call: TRBD1 (5 bases). The CDR3 extends over 16 amino acids. Germline lookup yields CDR1 SGHTA and CDR2 FQGNSA. V dropped 1 base and J dropped 3 bases, with 15 bases sitting between them.

This chain uses TRBV7-9 with TRBJ2-1, with D possibly TRBD1 on 6 matching bases. The CDR3 runs to 13 residues. V lost 5 bases to trimming and J lost 5 bases, with 10 bases between them. Germline CDR1 reads SEHNR; CDR2 reads FQNEAQ (reference sequence). The CDR3 sequence: CASSHRTDNEQFF. CDR3 nucleotide sequence: TGTGCCAGCAGCCACCGGACAGACAATGAGCAGTTCTTC.

The chain has TRBV11-2 and TRBJ2-2; D remains ambiguous. The V gene lost 2 bases and the J gene lost 5 bases, with 12 bases spanning the gap. The germline CDR1 and CDR2 sequences are SGHAT and FQNNGV. This CDR3 is 15 amino acids long. The CDR3 protein is CASSLWPKNTGELFF. The CDR3 DNA is TGTGCCAGCAGCTTATGGCCTAAAAATACCGGGGAGCTGTTTTTT.

This sequence joins TRBV27 and TRBJ1-1, with D perhaps TRBD1 (6 bases). Germline V gives CDR1 MNHEY, CDR2 SMNVEV (reference sequence). The CDR3 spans 13 residues. V dropped 4 bases and J dropped 5 bases, with 11 bases sitting between them. CDR3 nucleotides: TGTGCCAGCAGTTGGGGGCGCGAAACTGAAGCTTTCTTT. Translating gives CASSWGRETEAFF.

There are a few counts of this clone. The V call is TRBV4-3, the J call TRBJ2-1; 11 positions match TRBD2. Germline trimming cut 0 bases from V and 7 bases from J; bases unmatched to any gene: 8. Germline lookup yields CDR1 LGHNA and CDR2 YSLEER. The CDR3 spans 17 residues. In DNA, the CDR3 is TGCGCCAGCAGCCAAGACTCTAGCGGGGGGACTCCTAATGAGCAGTTCTTC. It translates to CASSQDSSGGTPNEQFF.

The chain uses TRBV5-4 and TRBJ2-1; D possibly matches TRBD1 or TRBD2 (5 bases each). The CDR3 contains 12 residues. From germline, CDR1 is SGHNT and CDR2 YYREEE (reference sequence). The V end was cut by 0 bases, the J end by 15 bases, with 13 bases between. CDR3 protein: CASSLGDVHWFF. CDR3 sequence (DNA): TGTGCCAGCAGCTTGGGGGACGTTCATTGGTTCTTC.

The V call is TRBV12-5, the J call TRBJ2-6, with a weak D call TRBD2 (7 bases). The germline V gene encodes CDR1 LGHNT and CDR2 FRNRAP. The CDR3 totals 18 residues. The V end lost 7 bases, the J end lost 1 base, and 20 bases lay between the germline ends. The CDR3 DNA is TGTGCTAGTGCCTCTAAGGGGGGGCCCTATTCTGGGGCCAACGTCCTGACTTTC. Its translation: CASASKGGPYSGANVLTF.

This chain connects TRBV4-3 to TRBJ2-2; tentative D call: TRBD1 (5 bases). Germline CDR1 LGHNA, CDR2 YSLEER. V shed 0 bases and J shed 0 bases, with 11 bases lying between them. The CDR3 is made up of 17 amino acids. DNA of the CDR3: TGCGCCAGCAGCCAAGAGACAGCGACTTCGAACACCGGGGAGCTGTTTTTT. Translation: CASSQETATSNTGELFF.

This rearrangement joins TRBV19 to TRBJ2-1; the D gene is possibly TRBD1 (6 bases). Germline CDR1 is LNHDA and CDR2 is SQIVND (reference sequence). This CDR3 spans 15 amino acids. Trimming pared 3 bases from V and 1 base from J, leaving 10 bases between. The CDR3: CASSMQGSSYNEQFF. CDR3 in DNA: TGTGCCAGTAGTATGCAGGGGAGTTCCTACAATGAGCAGTTCTTC.